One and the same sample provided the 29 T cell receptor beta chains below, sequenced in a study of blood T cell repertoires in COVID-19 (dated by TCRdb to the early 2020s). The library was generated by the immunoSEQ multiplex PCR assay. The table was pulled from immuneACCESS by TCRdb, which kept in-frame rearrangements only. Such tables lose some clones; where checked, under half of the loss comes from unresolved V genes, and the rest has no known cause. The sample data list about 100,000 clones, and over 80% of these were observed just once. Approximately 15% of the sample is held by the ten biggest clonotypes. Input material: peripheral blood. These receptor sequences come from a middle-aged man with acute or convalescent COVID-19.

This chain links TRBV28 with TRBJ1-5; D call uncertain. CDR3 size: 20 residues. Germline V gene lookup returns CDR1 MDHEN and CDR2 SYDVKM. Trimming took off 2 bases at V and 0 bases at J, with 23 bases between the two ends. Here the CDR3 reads CASSLRRPRSIHYSNQPQHF. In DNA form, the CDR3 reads TGTGCCAGCAGTTTAAGGAGGCCACGTTCTATACACTATAGCAATCAGCCCCAGCATTTT.

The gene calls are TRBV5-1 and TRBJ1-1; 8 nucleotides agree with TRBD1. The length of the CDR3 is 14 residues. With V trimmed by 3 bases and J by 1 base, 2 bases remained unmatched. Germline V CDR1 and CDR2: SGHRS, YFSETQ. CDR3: CASSSGQANTEAFF. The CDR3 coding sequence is TGCGCCAGCAGCTCGGGACAGGCGAACACTGAAGCTTTCTTT.

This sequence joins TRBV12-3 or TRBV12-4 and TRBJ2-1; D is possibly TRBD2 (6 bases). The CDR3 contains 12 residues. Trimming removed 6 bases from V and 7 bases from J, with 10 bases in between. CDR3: CASRSSANEQFF. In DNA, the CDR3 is TGTGCCAGCAGGTCTAGCGCGAATGAGCAGTTCTTC.

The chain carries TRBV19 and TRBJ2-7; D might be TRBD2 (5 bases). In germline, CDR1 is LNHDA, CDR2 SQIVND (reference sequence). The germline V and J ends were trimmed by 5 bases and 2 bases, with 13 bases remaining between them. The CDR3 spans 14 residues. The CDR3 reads CASSPDRGTYEQYF. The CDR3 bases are TGTGCCAGTAGTCCGGACCGGGGAACCTACGAGCAGTACTTC.

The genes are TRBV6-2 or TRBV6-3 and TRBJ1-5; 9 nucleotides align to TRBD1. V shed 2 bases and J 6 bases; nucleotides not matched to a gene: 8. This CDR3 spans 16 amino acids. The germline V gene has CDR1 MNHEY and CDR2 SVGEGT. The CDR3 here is CASSYLGTGRFQPQHF. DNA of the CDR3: TGTGCCAGCAGTTACCTCGGGACAGGGAGATTTCAGCCCCAGCATTTT.

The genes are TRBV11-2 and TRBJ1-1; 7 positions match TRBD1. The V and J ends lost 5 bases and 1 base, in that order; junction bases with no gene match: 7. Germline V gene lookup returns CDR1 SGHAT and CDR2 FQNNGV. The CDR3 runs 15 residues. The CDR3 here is CASSPTGAWNTEAFF. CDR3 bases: TGTGCCAGCAGCCCCACAGGGGCGTGGAACACTGAAGCTTTCTTT.

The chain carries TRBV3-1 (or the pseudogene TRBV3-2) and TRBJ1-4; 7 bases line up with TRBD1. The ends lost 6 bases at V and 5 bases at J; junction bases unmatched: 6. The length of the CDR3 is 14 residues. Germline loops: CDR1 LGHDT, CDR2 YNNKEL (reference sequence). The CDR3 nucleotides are TGTGCCAGCAGACCGGGACAGTCCAATGAAAAACTGTTTTTT. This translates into CASRPGQSNEKLFF.

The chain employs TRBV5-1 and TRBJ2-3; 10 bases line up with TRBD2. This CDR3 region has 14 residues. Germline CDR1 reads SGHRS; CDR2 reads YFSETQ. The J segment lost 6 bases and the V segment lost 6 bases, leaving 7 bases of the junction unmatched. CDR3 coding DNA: TGCGCCAGCACCAGCGGGGGGGGCGCGGATACGCAGTATTTT. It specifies CASTSGGGADTQYF.

The CDR3 reads CASSFAQGRYGYTF. CDR3 coding DNA: TGTGCCAGCAGTTTTGCCCAGGGCAGGTATGGCTACACCTTC. The chain couples TRBV27 to TRBJ1-2; D might be TRBD1 (5 bases). V shed 3 bases and J shed 5 bases, with 13 bases lying between them. This CDR3 is 14 amino acids long. In germline, CDR1 is MNHEY, CDR2 SMNVEV (reference sequence).

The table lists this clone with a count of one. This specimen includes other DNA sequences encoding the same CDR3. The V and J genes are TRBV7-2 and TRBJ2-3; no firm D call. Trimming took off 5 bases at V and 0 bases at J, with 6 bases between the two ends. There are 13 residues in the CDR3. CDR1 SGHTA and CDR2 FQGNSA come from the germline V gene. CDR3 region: CASSQFSTDTQYF. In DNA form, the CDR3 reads TGTGCCAGCAGCCAATTTAGCACAGATACGCAGTATTTT.

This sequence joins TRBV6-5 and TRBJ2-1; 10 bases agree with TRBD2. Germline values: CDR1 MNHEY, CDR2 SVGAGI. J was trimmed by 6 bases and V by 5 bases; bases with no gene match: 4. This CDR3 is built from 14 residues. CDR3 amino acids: CASSNSGGSNEQFF. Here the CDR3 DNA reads TGTGCCAGCAGTAATAGCGGGGGGTCCAATGAGCAGTTCTTC.

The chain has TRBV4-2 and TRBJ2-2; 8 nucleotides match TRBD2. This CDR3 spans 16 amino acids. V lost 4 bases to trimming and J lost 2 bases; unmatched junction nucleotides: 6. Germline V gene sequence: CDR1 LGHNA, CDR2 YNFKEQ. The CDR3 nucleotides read TGTGCCAGCAGCCGGGATGGGACTAGAAACACCGGGGAGCTGTTTTTT. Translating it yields CASSRDGTRNTGELFF.

The CDR3 protein is CACPRGGYENTEAFF. The CDR3 DNA sequence: TGTGCCTGCCCCCGGGGGGGGTATGAGAACACTGAAGCTTTCTTT. The chain is built from TRBV30 and TRBJ1-1, with D perhaps matching TRBD1 (5 bases). Between the trimmed V and J ends, which lost 6 bases and 1 base, there was a span of 18 bases. Germline V gene data show CDR1 as GTSNPN and CDR2 as SVGIG (reference sequence). This CDR3 region has 15 residues.

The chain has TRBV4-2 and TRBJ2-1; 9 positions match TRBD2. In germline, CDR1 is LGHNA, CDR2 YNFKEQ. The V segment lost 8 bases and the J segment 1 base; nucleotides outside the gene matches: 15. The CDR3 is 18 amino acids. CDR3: CASGARVSAGGSYNEQFF. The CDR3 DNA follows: TGTGCCAGCGGGGCCCGAGTGTCCGCGGGGGGGTCCTACAATGAGCAGTTCTTC.

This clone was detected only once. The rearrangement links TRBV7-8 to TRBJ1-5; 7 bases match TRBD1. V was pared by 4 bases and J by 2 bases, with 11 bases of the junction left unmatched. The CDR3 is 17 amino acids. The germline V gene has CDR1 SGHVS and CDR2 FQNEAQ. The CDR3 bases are TGTGCCAGCAGCTCTTCCACAGGGGTTTTCGGCAATCAGCCCCAGCATTTT. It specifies CASSSSTGVFGNQPQHF.

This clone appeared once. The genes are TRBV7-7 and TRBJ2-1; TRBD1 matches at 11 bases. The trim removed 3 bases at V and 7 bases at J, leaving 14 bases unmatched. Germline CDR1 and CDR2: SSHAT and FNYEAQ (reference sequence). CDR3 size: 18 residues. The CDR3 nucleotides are TGTGCCAGCAGCTTGGGTTTACCCGGACAGGGGGCTAGGAATGAGCAGTTCTTC. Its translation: CASSLGLPGQGARNEQFF.

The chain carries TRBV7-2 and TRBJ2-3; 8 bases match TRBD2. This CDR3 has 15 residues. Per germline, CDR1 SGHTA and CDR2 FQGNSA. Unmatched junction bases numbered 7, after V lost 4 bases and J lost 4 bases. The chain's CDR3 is CASSSGGVSADTQYF. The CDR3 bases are TGTGCCAGCAGCTCCGGGGGGGTTAGCGCAGATACGCAGTATTTT.

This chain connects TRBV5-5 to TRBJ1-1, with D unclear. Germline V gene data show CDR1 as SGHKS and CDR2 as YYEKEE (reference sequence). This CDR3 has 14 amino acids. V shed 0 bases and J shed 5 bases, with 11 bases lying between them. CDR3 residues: CASSLAPGVTEAFF. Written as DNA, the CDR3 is TGTGCCAGCAGCTTGGCTCCCGGGGTTACTGAAGCTTTCTTT.

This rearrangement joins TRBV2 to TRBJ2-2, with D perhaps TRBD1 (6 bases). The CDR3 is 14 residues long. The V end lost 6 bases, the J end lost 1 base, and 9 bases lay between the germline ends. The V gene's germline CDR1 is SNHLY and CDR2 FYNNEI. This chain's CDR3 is CASRDSMNTGELFF. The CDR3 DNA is TGTGCCAGCAGGGACAGCATGAACACCGGGGAGCTGTTTTTT.

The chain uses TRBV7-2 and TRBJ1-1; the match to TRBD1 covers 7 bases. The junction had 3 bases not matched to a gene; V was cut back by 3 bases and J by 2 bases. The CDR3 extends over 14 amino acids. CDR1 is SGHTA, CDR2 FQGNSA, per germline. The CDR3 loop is CASSFGQANTEAFF. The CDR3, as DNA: TGTGCCAGCAGCTTCGGACAGGCCAACACTGAAGCTTTCTTT.

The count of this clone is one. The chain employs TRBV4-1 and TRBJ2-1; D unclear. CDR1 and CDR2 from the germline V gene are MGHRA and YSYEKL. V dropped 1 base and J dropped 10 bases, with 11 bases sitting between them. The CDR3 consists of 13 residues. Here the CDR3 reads CASSQAGSQEQFF. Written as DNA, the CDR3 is TGCGCCAGCAGCCAAGCCGGGTCCCAAGAGCAGTTCTTC.

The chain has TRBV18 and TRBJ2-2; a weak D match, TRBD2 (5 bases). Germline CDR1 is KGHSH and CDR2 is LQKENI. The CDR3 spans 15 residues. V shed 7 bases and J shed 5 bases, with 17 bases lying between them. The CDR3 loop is CASFSRGLGTGELFF. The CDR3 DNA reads TGTGCCAGCTTCTCGAGAGGGCTCGGTACCGGGGAGCTGTTTTTT.

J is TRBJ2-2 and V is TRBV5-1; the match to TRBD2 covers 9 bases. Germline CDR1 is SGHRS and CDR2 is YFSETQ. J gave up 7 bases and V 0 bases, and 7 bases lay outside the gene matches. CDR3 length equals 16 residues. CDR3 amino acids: CASSLDAGGPFGELFF. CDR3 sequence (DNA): TGCGCCAGCAGCTTGGATGCGGGGGGGCCGTTCGGGGAGCTGTTTTTT.

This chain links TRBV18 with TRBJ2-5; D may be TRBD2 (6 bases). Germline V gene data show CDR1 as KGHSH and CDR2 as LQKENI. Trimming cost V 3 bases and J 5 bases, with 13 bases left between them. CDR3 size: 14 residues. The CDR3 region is CASSPTGGTETQYF. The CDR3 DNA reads TGTGCCAGCTCACCCACCGGAGGGACCGAGACCCAGTACTTC.

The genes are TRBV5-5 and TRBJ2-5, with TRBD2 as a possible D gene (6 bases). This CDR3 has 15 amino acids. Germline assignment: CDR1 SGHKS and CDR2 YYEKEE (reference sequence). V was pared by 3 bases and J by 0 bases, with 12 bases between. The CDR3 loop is CASSWGGGNQETQYF. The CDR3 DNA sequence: TGTGCCAGCAGCTGGGGTGGAGGGAACCAAGAGACCCAGTACTTC. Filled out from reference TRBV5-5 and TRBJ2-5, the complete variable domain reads DAGVTQSPTHLIKTRGQQVTLRCSPISGHKSVSWYQQVLGQGPQFIFQYYEKEERGRGNFPDRFSARQFPNYSSELNVNALLLGDSALYLCASSWGGGNQETQYFGPGTRLLVL.

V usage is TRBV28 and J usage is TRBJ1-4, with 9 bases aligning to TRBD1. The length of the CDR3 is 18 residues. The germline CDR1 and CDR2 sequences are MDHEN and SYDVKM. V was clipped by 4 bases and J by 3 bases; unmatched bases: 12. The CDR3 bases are TGTGCCAGCAGTTCCGCACTACAGGGGGCACGCCCTAATGAAAAACTGTTTTTT. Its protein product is CASSSALQGARPNEKLFF. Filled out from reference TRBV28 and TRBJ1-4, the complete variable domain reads DVKVTQSSRYLVKRTGEKVFLECVQDMDHENMFWYRQDPGLGLRLIYFSYDVKMKEKGDIPEGYSVSREKKERFSLILESASTNQTSMYLCASSSALQGARPNEKLFFGSGTQLSVL.

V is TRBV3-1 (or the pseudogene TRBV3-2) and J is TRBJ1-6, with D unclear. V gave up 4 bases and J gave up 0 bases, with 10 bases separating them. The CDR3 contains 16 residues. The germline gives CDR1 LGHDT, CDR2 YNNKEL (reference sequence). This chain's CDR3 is CASSPQGSSYNSPLHF. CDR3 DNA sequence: TGTGCCAGCAGCCCCCAAGGGAGCTCCTATAATTCACCCCTCCACTTT.

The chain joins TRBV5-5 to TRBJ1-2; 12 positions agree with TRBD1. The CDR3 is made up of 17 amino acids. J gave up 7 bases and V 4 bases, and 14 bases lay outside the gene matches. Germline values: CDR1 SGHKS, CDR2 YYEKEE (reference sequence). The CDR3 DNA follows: TGTGCCAGCAGCCCGTCCGGGACAGGGGGCCGGTTGGGTGGCTACACCTTC. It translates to CASSPSGTGGRLGGYTF.

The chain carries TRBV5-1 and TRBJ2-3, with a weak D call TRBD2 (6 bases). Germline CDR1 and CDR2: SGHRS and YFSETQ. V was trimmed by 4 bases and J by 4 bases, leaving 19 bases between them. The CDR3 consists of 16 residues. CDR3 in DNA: TGCGCCAGCAGCCTCAACGGACCTAGCGCCGCAGATACGCAGTATTTT. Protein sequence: CASSLNGPSAADTQYF.